The sequence of this T cell receptor (beta chain) was determined in a study of T cells after yellow fever vaccination. Template-switching 5'RACE yielded the TCR cDNA; a universal primer site and UMIs were added in the process. TCRdb re-analysed the 5' RACE reads in MiXCR, keeping a single row per CDR3 protein. The sample shows roughly 500,000 distinct CDR3 sequences, over 15% of them seen only once. Only a few counts were recorded for this clonotype. This clonotype was sampled from a man aged 30 to 39 who received the YFV17D yellow fever vaccine. This material consisted of PBMCs, taken 15 days after the yellow fever booster vaccination.

CDR3 in DNA: TGTGCCAGCCTTTACCAGGACAGCTCCTACAATGAGCAGTTCTTC. The encoded protein is CASLYQDSSYNEQFF. V gene TRBV12-3 or TRBV12-4 combines with J gene TRBJ2-1; perhaps TRBD1 as D (6 bases). This CDR3 has 15 residues. Trimming removed 8 bases at V and 0 bases at J, with 14 bases between.